The 13 T cell receptor beta chains listed next were all sequenced from one sample in a study of T cells in Graves' hyperthyroidism and ophthalmopathy. RNA transcripts were the template for amplifying TCR beta CDR3 regions. During a first-round RT-PCR of the TCR CDR3, the HTBI primer set was used. TCRdb reprocessed the multiplex PCR reads via MiXCR and lists one record per CDR3 protein. The table shows under 350,000 distinct CDR3 sequences, with 20% to 25% occurring only once. Sequencing used blood. The receptors originated from a woman aged 50 to 65 with Graves' hyperthyroidism.

This chain connects TRBV12-3 or TRBV12-4 to TRBJ2-7, with 9 bases matching TRBD1. The CDR3 totals 17 residues. J lost 1 base, V lost 7 bases, and 14 bases had no gene match. The DNA for the CDR3 is TGTGCCAGCACCAAATATCCGGGACAGGGAACTTCCTACGAGCAGTACTTC. Translation gives CASTKYPGQGTSYEQYF.

Many counts were recorded for this clonotype. The V and J genes are TRBV2 and TRBJ1-6; D gene ambiguous. The V end was cut by 4 bases, the J end by 7 bases, with 8 bases between. CDR3 length: 13 amino acids. Germline CDR1 reads SNHLY; CDR2 reads FYNNEI. CDR3 in amino acids: CASSASGNSPLHF. The CDR3 nucleotides read TGTGCCAGCAGTGCATCGGGGAATTCACCCCTCCACTTT.

This clonotype was detected many times. This chain's CDR3 is CASSLEAGAREQYF. Here the CDR3 DNA reads TGTGCCAGCAGCTTAGAGGCAGGGGCCCGCGAGCAGTACTTC. The V and J genes are TRBV11-2 and TRBJ2-7; D is possibly TRBD1 (6 bases). The CDR3 is made up of 14 amino acids. The V end lost 0 bases, the J end lost 6 bases, and 12 bases lay between the germline ends. Germline loops: CDR1 SGHAT, CDR2 FQNNGV.

This clonotype was picked up a small number of times. The chain is built from TRBV7-8 and TRBJ2-1; D unresolved. This CDR3 region has 15 residues. V lost 1 base and J lost 1, with 8 bases in between. Germline CDR1 and CDR2: SGHVS and FQNEAQ. CDR3 loop: CASSLETDSYNEQFF. In DNA form, the CDR3 reads TGTGCCAGCAGCTTAGAAACAGATTCCTACAATGAGCAGTTCTTC.

The chain employs TRBV20-1 and TRBJ1-1; 8 nucleotides agree with TRBD1. V lost 6 bases, J lost 10 bases, and 16 bases stayed unmatched. CDR3 length: 14 residues. CDR1 and CDR2 from the germline V gene are DFQATT and SNEGSKA (reference sequence). CDR3 sequence (DNA): TGCAGTGCCGGCCCCGGGGACAGGCCCCTCTCAGCTTTCTTT. This gives the protein CSAGPGDRPLSAFF.

The gene calls are TRBV28 and TRBJ2-1; D may be TRBD2 (6 bases). Germline values: CDR1 MDHEN, CDR2 SYDVKM. The V end lost 6 bases, the J end lost 6 bases, and 15 bases lay between the germline ends. CDR3 length: 14 amino acids. The CDR3 nucleotides are TGTGCCAGCAGCTTAAGCCTAGCGCGCAATGAGCAGTTCTTC. This codes for CASSLSLARNEQFF.

This clonotype was picked up many times. V is TRBV10-3 and J is TRBJ1-1; TRBD1 is a possible D gene (5 bases). There are 13 residues in the CDR3. Germline CDR1 reads ENHRY; CDR2 reads SYGVKD. V was shortened by 4 bases and J by 3 bases, with 9 bases between the two germline ends. CDR3 bases: TGTGCCATCAGTGCTGGGGGGGACACTGAAGCTTTCTTT. Translating gives CAISAGGDTEAFF.

The chain is built from TRBV15 and TRBJ2-5; D might be TRBD2 (7 bases). CDR3 length: 16 amino acids. Germline CDR1 is LNHNV and CDR2 is YYDKDF (reference sequence). V was pared by 0 bases and J by 5 bases, with 16 bases between. The CDR3 coding sequence is TGTGCCACCAGCAGAGATCAGGCCGGGGGGCACGAGACCCAGTACTTC. It is translated as CATSRDQAGGHETQYF.

This clonotype was picked up many times. The rearrangement joins TRBV28 to TRBJ2-3; 9 bases match TRBD2. CDR3 length equals 16 residues. V dropped 6 bases and J dropped 7; count of bases not matched to a gene: 14. The V gene's germline CDR1 is MDHEN and CDR2 SYDVKM. CDR3 bases: TGTGCCAGCAGCCCCAGTGAGCTAGCGGGGACCAATACGCAGTATTTT. Residues: CASSPSELAGTNTQYF.

This clonotype was observed many times. The V gene is TRBV12-3 or TRBV12-4, the J gene TRBJ1-3; D may be TRBD1 (6 bases). The CDR3 sequence is 16 residues long. The V end lost 4 bases, the J end lost 2 bases, and 15 bases lay between the germline ends. CDR3: CASSYGQFHAGNTIYF. The CDR3, as DNA: TGTGCCAGCAGTTACGGACAGTTCCATGCTGGAAACACCATATATTTT.

This clonotype was recorded many times. V and J are TRBV7-8 and TRBJ2-5; TRBD2 agrees at 9 bases. V shed 7 bases, J shed 0 bases, and the junction held 18 bases outside the gene matches. Germline CDR1 is SGHVS and CDR2 is FQNEAQ. There are 19 residues in the CDR3. The CDR3 sequence is CASTPWRTSAIQYQETQYF. The CDR3 DNA reads as TGTGCCAGCACCCCCTGGCGGACTAGCGCAATCCAGTACCAAGAGACCCAGTACTTC.

In its sample, this clonotype was seen many times. The chain recombines TRBV27 with TRBJ2-7, with D hard to call. Germline assignment: CDR1 MNHEY and CDR2 SMNVEV (reference sequence). V lost 3 bases and J lost 1, with 7 bases in between. The CDR3 length is 13 residues. CDR3 nucleotides: TGTGCCAGCAGTTTGAAACTTTCCTACGAGCAGTACTTC. Its protein is CASSLKLSYEQYF.

This clonotype was seen repeatedly, ten times or more. The J gene is TRBJ1-1, the V gene TRBV5-1; no clear D gene. The CDR3 loop spans 16 amino acids. CDR1 SGHRS and CDR2 YFSETQ come from the germline V gene. Trimming removed 2 bases from V and 0 bases from J, with 14 bases in between. The CDR3 protein is CASSLDLFALNTEAFF. The CDR3 nucleotides read TGCGCCAGCAGCTTAGATCTTTTTGCTTTGAACACTGAAGCTTTCTTT.